The text below deals with one TCR beta chain. Assay used: immunoSEQ multiplex PCR; TCRdb lists only in-frame clones, some missing. The data hold 150,000 to 190,000 clones, with roughly 71% observed a single time. Trimming at V came to 4 bases and at J to 9 bases, leaving 6 bases not matched to a gene. CDR3 length: 13 residues. The data derive from a study of blood T cell repertoires in COVID-19. Study background: PBMCs, B-cell-depleted T cells, or T cells were the source of the cDNA or gDNA that made up the material.

The chain has TRBV12-3 or TRBV12-4 and TRBJ1-2, with 9 bases that match TRBD1. The sequenced sample was peripheral blood. The receptor was derived from a woman at least 80 years old with acute or convalescent COVID-19. This chain's CDR3 is CASSSGTGTSYTF. The CDR3 region has the DNA TGTGCCAGCAGTTCCGGGACAGGGACGAGCTACACCTTC.